The rows below give T cell receptor beta chains drawn from one sample of a study of beta chain features in type 1 diabetes. Sequencing was performed with immunoSEQ multiplex PCR; in TCRdb, only in-frame clones are kept and a portion is missing. Of some 900,000 clones in the sample, roughly 17% were seen once. The sequenced material came from naive CD4+ T cells from blood. These receptors were obtained from a woman aged 18-35 years in good health. Each CDR3 is given with its conserved first and last residue. The D gene is left open where the match is weak. Clone size, where shown, is once, few, many, or a class for clones that have expanded.

>TRBJ2-1|TRBV6-5|.|.
TGTGCCAGCGGGGTTTCCTACAATGAGCAGTTCTTC
CASGVSYNEQFF
>TRBJ2-1|TRBV16|.|.
TGTGCCAGCAGCCAATTGGTCCGGAGGACCTCCTACAATGAGCAGTTCTTC
CASSQLVRRTSYNEQFF
>TRBJ2-5|TRBV4-1|.|.
TGCGCCAGCAGCCAAGGGGCAGGGAGAGAGACCCAGTACTTC
CASSQGAGRETQYF
>TRBJ2-1|TRBV5-1|.|TRBD2
TGCGCCAGCAGCGCCGGGACTAGCGGGAGGAGCAATGAGCAGTTCTTC
CASSAGTSGRSNEQFF
>TRBJ2-3|TRBV18|few|.
TGTGCCAGCTCACTCCGACTAACAAACACAGATACGCAGTATTTT
CASSLRLTNTDTQYF
>TRBJ2-6|TRBV27|.|.
TGTGCCAGCAAACTCTCTGGGGCCAACGTCCTGACTTTC
CASKLSGANVLTF
>TRBJ2-3|TRBV19|.|TRBD1
TGTGCCAGTAGTCTACGACAGGGCCTCGGCACAGATACGCAGTATTTT
CASSLRQGLGTDTQYF
>TRBJ1-2|TRBV2|few|.
TGTGCCAGCAGAACAGGGTTCTATGGCTACACCTTC
CASRTGFYGYTF
>TRBJ1-1|TRBV6-6|few|.
TGTGCCAGCAGTGACCCGTCCACTGAAGCTTTCTTT
CASSDPSTEAFF
>TRBJ2-2|TRBV2|.|TRBD1
TGTGCCAACGGAGACAGGGGGCTAGTCTGGCGGGCTAACACCGGGGAGCTGTTTTTT
CANGDRGLVWRANTGELFF
>TRBJ2-3|TRBV5-6|few|TRBD2
TGTGCCAGCAGTCTCTTTAGCGGGAAGGGAACAGATACGCAGTATTTT
CASSLFSGKGTDTQYF
>TRBJ1-4|TRBV5-4|.|.
TGTGCCAGCAGCCAGATGGAGGAGAATCGTAAACTGTTTTTT
CASSQMEENRKLFF
>TRBJ2-7|TRBV6-5|few|.
TGTGCCAGCAAACAACCAGAGGATTACGAGCAGTACTTC
CASKQPEDYEQYF
>TRBJ2-7|TRBV11-2|.|TRBD2
TGTGCCAGCAGCTTAGGGACTAGGGTTTTGGAGCAGTACTTC
CASSLGTRVLEQYF
>TRBJ2-3|TRBV28|few|TRBD2
TGTGCCAGCAGTACAAGTTCTAGCGGGAGTAGTGATACGCAGTATTTT
CASSTSSSGSSDTQYF
>TRBJ2-1|TRBV18|few|.
TGTGCCAGCTCACTCGCACCGATGGGCGGGGCCCATTACAATGAGCAGTTCTTC
CASSLAPMGGAHYNEQFF
>TRBJ2-4|TRBV7-2|.|.
TGTGCCAGCAGCTTAGGAGGGTGGCTGGCCAAAAACATTCAGTACTTC
CASSLGGWLAKNIQYF
>TRBJ2-3|TRBV6-6|few|TRBD2
TGTGCCAGCAGTTACTTGGCTAGCGGGAGGTTAGATACGCAGTATTTT
CASSYLASGRLDTQYF
>TRBJ2-2|TRBV6-5|.|TRBD2
TGTGCCAGCAGTCGGACTAGCGGGAACACCGGGGAGCTGTTTTTT
CASSRTSGNTGELFF
>TRBJ2-1|TRBV11-1|.|TRBD2
TGTGCCAGCAGCTTGGGACTAGCGGGGGTAGACCATGAGCAGTTCTTC
CASSLGLAGVDHEQFF
>TRBJ1-1|TRBV29-1|.|.
TGCAGCGCCGAGGGGCAGATGAACACTGAAGCTTTCTTT
CSAEGQMNTEAFF
>TRBJ2-5|TRBV4-1|few|TRBD1
TGCGCCAGCAGCCATCGGACAGGGTCGGAGACCCAGTACTTC
CASSHRTGSETQYF
>TRBJ2-7|TRBV21-1|few|.
TGTGCCAGCAGCAGCACAGGGGCCCTTAGCTCCTACGAGCAGTACTTC
CASSSTGALSSYEQYF
>TRBJ1-3|TRBV5-1|few|TRBD1
TGCGCCAGCAGCTTGGCCCCGGGACAGGACTCTGGAAACACCATATATTTT
CASSLAPGQDSGNTIYF
>TRBJ2-7|TRBV29-1|.|.
TGCAGCGTTGCAGGGGAAGAGCAGTACTTC
CSVAGEEQYF
>TRBJ1-1|TRBV7-9|few|TRBD1
TGTGCCAGCAGCTCGGGACAGGGAATTACTGAAGCTTTCTTT
CASSSGQGITEAFF
>TRBJ2-7|TRBV6-5|.|TRBD2
TGTGCCAGCAGTTACCGCGGGAGCACCTACGAGCAGTACTTC
CASSYRGSTYEQYF
>TRBJ2-7|TRBV7-9|.|.
TGTGCCAGCAATGGGGCCGGCTACGAGCAGTACTTC
CASNGAGYEQYF